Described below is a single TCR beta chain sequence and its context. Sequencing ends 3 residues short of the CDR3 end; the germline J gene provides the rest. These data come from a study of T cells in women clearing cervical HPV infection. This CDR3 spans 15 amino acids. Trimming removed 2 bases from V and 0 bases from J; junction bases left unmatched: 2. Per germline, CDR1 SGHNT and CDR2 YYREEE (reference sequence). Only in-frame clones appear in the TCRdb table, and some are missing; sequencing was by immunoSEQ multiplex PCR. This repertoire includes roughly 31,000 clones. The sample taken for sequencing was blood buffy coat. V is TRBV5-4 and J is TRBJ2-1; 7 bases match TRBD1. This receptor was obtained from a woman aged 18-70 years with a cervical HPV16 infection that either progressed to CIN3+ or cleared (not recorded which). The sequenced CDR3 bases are TGTGCCAGCAGCTTAGACAGGGACTCCTACAATGAG. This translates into CASSLDRDSYNE. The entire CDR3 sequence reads CASSLDRDSYNEQFF.